This is a list of T cell receptor beta chains from one sample in a study of shared T cell receptors in the human thymus. Repertoires were generated with immunoSEQ multiplex PCR, while TCRdb's copy carries only in-frame clones and drops some. The repertoire includes 720,000 or so clones, over 75% of them detected once, and under 0.012% sits in the top ten. The same specimen was also included in a second study, on human thymus T cells.

The sample taken for sequencing was thymocytes. These receptors came from a girl less than two years old with a congenital heart defect. Each CDR3 is given with its conserved first and last residue. D genes are given only for firm matches. Size tells how often a clone was seen (once, few, many) or the class of an expanded clone, and some rows leave it out.

>NA|TRBV5-1|TRBD1|TRBJ2-3
CASSFSGQRTDTQYF
TGCGCCAGCAGCTTCTCGGGACAGCGCACAGATACGCAGTATTTT
>NA|TRBV9|TRBD1|TRBJ2-3
CASSVAGGQGSDTQYF
TGTGCCAGCAGCGTAGCTGGGGGACAGGGCTCAGATACGCAGTATTTT
>NA|TRBV5-1|NA|TRBJ2-1
CASSLISASEQFF
TGCGCCAGCAGCTTGATTAGCGCGTCCGAGCAGTTCTTC
>once|TRBV5-6|NA|TRBJ1-4
CASSLGQAEADEKLFF
TGTGCCAGCAGCTTGGGACAGGCCGAGGCGGATGAAAAACTGTTTTTT
>NA|TRBV11-2|TRBD1|TRBJ2-4
CASSLYGTGPPLAKNIQYF
TGTGCCAGCAGCTTATACGGGACAGGGCCCCCCTTAGCCAAAAACATTCAGTACTTC
>NA|TRBV6-6|NA|TRBJ2-1
CASSNNKHRNEQFF
TGTGCCAGCAGCAACAACAAACACAGAAATGAGCAGTTCTTC
>NA|TRBV28|TRBD1|TRBJ1-1
CASSLLSGTGFHTEAFF
TGTGCCAGCAGTTTATTGTCCGGGACAGGGTTCCACACTGAAGCTTTCTTT
>NA|TRBV14|TRBD1|TRBJ2-7
CASSQEGSQHRQGICYEQYF
TGTGCCAGCAGCCAAGAGGGCTCCCAACACAGACAGGGGATTTGCTACGAGCAGTACTTC
>once|TRBV5-5|TRBD1|TRBJ1-5
CASRGQGANQPQHF
TGTGCCAGCAGAGGTCAGGGGGCCAATCAGCCCCAGCATTTT
>NA|TRBV13|TRBD2|TRBJ2-5
CASSSRSKLAGGHGETQYF
TGTGCCAGCAGCTCCCGAAGCAAACTAGCGGGGGGTCACGGAGAGACCCAGTACTTC
>NA|TRBV28|NA|TRBJ1-6
CASSLCSGGSSPLHF
TGTGCCAGCAGTTTATGTTCGGGCGGGAGTTCACCCCTCCACTTT
>NA|TRBV5-6|NA|TRBJ2-7
CASSLPPGKSYEQYF
TGTGCCAGCAGCTTGCCCCCGGGAAAGAGCTACGAGCAGTACTTC
>once|TRBV11-3|TRBD2|TRBJ2-5
CASSQHPGLEAETQYF
TGTGCCAGCAGCCAACACCCGGGACTAGAAGCAGAGACCCAGTACTTC
>NA|TRBV5-8|NA|TRBJ1-2
CASSSDGDRRGYTF
TGTGCCAGCAGCTCGGATGGAGACAGGAGAGGCTACACCTTC
>NA|TRBV5-4|NA|TRBJ1-1
CASSLVRENTEAFF
TGTGCCAGCAGCTTGGTCCGGGAGAACACTGAAGCTTTCTTT
>NA|TRBV4-1|TRBD1|TRBJ1-2
CASSQDRFRGQRLYGYTF
TGCGCCAGCAGCCAAGATCGATTCAGGGGACAGCGGTTGTATGGCTACACCTTC
>once|TRBV27|TRBD1|TRBJ1-1
CASSPHRDSPSWNTEAFF
TGTGCCAGCAGTCCACACCGGGACAGCCCTTCATGGAACACTGAAGCTTTCTTT
>NA|TRBV10-3|TRBD1|TRBJ1-1
CATSDRVTTGGVNTEAFF
TGTGCCACCTCAGACAGGGTGACAACGGGGGGGGTGAACACTGAAGCTTTCTTT
>NA|TRBV2|NA|TRBJ1-3
CARDRIINSGNTIYF
TGTGCCAGAGACAGAATTATAAACTCTGGAAACACCATATATTTT
>NA|TRBV5-1|NA|TRBJ2-3
CATRSSSTDTQYF
TGCGCCACCCGTAGCAGTAGCACAGATACGCAGTATTTT
>NA|TRBV19|TRBD1|TRBJ2-7
CASSTNRRGSTYEQYF
TGTGCCAGTAGTACAAATCGCAGGGGGTCCACCTACGAGCAGTACTTC
>NA|TRBV4-1|NA|TRBJ1-2
CASSPRRAGRSSGYTF
TGCGCCAGCAGCCCGCGCCGGGCAGGGCGGTCGAGCGGCTACACCTTC
>NA|TRBV11-2|NA|TRBJ1-1
CASSLDADEAFF
TGTGCCAGCAGCTTAGATGCGGATGAAGCTTTCTTT
>NA|TRBV4-3|TRBD1|TRBJ1-4
CASSPDRGPNEKLFF
TGCGCCAGCAGCCCAGACAGGGGCCCTAATGAAAAACTGTTTTTT
>NA|TRBV9|TRBD1|TRBJ2-6
CASSVEDRGGPSGANVLTF
TGTGCCAGCAGCGTAGAGGACAGGGGAGGCCCTTCTGGGGCCAACGTCCTGACTTTC
>NA|TRBV27|NA|TRBJ1-3
CASREGLVGNTIYF
TGTGCCAGTCGGGAAGGGTTAGTTGGAAACACCATATATTTT
>NA|TRBV18|TRBD1|TRBJ1-3
CASSPERHRRGQAGNTIYF
TGTGCCAGCTCACCGGAACGGCATCGCCGGGGACAGGCCGGAAACACCATATATTTT